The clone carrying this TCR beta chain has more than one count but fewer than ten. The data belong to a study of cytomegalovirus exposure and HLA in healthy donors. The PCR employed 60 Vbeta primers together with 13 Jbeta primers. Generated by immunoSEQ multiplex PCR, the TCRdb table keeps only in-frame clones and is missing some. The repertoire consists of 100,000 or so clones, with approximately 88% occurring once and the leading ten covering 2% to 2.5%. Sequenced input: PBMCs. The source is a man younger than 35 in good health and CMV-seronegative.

The CDR3 region has the DNA TGTGCCAGCAGCTTTGACAGGGGAACCTACAATGAGCAGTTCTTC. This codes for CASSFDRGTYNEQFF. This rearrangement joins TRBV5-8 to TRBJ2-1; 8 bases match TRBD1. In germline, CDR1 is SGHTS, CDR2 YDEGEE. The CDR3 totals 15 residues. The J segment lost 2 bases and the V segment lost 2 bases, leaving 3 bases of the junction unmatched. Looking up the rest from reference TRBV5-8 and TRBJ2-1 gives the full variable domain: EAGVTQSPTHLIKTRGQQATLRCSPISGHTSVYWYQQALGLGLQFLLWYDEGEERNRGNFPPRFSGRQFPNYSSELNVNALELEDSALYLCASSFDRGTYNEQFFGPGTRLTVL.